One sample yielded the 8 T cell receptor beta chains listed below, sequenced in a study of blood T cell repertoires in COVID-19. This table comes from immunoSEQ multiplex PCR, and its TCRdb copy is limited to in-frame clones, with some not included. In the table there are about 200,000 clones, around 92% of which are singletons. The sample taken for sequencing was PBMCs or T cells enriched from blood (not recorded which). Receptors were obtained from a woman younger than 30 who had recovered from COVID-19.

Details on this clone: The DNA is omitted, as the CDR3 cannot be located on it reliably, and the CDR3 follows TCRdb's listing. The chain links TRBV9 to TRBJ1-2; TRBD1 reflects the table's D call only, with no check against the DNA. Germline V gene data show CDR1 as SGDLS and CDR2 as YYNGEE. From its first to its last residue, the CDR3 has 15 amino acids. The CDR3 sequence is CASSGRFAQGIAVTF.

The chain joins TRBV5-5 to TRBJ2-7; TRBD2 aligns across 9 bases. The germline V gene encodes CDR1 SGHKS and CDR2 YYEKEE (reference sequence). There are 14 residues in the CDR3. After removal of 7 bases from V and 3 bases from J, the junction contained 8 bases not matched to a gene. CDR3: CASRPAGGLYEQYF. The DNA of the CDR3 is TGTGCCAGCCGCCCAGCGGGGGGACTCTACGAGCAGTACTTC.

This chain uses TRBV20-1 with TRBJ1-1; D gene ambiguous. CDR3 size: 12 residues. The germline V gene encodes CDR1 DFQATT and CDR2 SNEGSKA (reference sequence). V was cut by 3 bases and J by 1 base, with 6 bases left in between. In DNA, the CDR3 is TGCAGTGCTAGTAGCTCGAACACTGAAGCTTTCTTT. This encodes CSASSSNTEAFF.

The rearrangement links TRBV30 to TRBJ1-5; 8 bases fit TRBD1. This CDR3 is built from 15 residues. V lost 4 bases to trimming and J lost 3 bases; unmatched junction nucleotides: 8. The V gene's germline CDR1 is GTSNPN and CDR2 SVGIG (reference sequence). The CDR3 DNA sequence: TGTGCCTGGAACATCGGACAGGGCCCCAATCAGCCCCAGCATTTT. This gives the protein CAWNIGQGPNQPQHF.

The V gene is TRBV28, the J gene TRBJ1-5, with D perhaps matching TRBD1 (5 bases). V lost 2 bases, J lost 5 bases, and 13 bases lay in between. CDR1 and CDR2 (germline): MDHEN, SYDVKM. CDR3 size: 15 residues. CDR3 in DNA: TGTGCCAGCAGTTTAGCATCGGGGGGTTATCAGCCCCAGCATTTT. Encoded protein: CASSLASGGYQPQHF.

The genes are TRBV19 and TRBJ2-1, with TRBD2 identical over 8 bases. The CDR3 contains 13 residues. The V segment lost 3 bases and the J segment 6 bases; nucleotides outside the gene matches: 1. CDR1 and CDR2 (germline): LNHDA, SQIVND (reference sequence). CDR3 nucleotide sequence: TGTGCCAGTAGTATGACTAGCGCCAATGAGCAGTTCTTC. This codes for CASSMTSANEQFF. Together with reference TRBV19 and TRBJ2-1, the CDR3 gives the full variable domain: DGGITQSPKYLFRKEGQNVTLSCEQNLNHDAMYWYRQDPGQGLRLIYYSQIVNDFQKGDIAEGYSVSREKKESFPLTVTSAQKNPTAFYLCASSMTSANEQFFGPGTRLTVL.

V is TRBV7-6 and J is TRBJ2-1, with 8 bases aligning to TRBD2. The CDR3 has 16 amino acids. Germline CDR1 reads SGHVS; CDR2 reads FNYEAQ. With 3 bases clipped from V and 7 bases from J, the junction kept 11 bases outside the gene matches. CDR3 region: CASSFTPGGPRNEQFF. Here the CDR3 DNA reads TGTGCCAGCAGCTTTACCCCGGGGGGGCCTCGAAATGAGCAGTTCTTC.

The chain couples TRBV28 to TRBJ1-2, with D perhaps TRBD1 (6 bases). The CDR3 spans 14 residues. From germline, CDR1 is MDHEN and CDR2 SYDVKM. V was cut by 3 bases and J by 4 bases, with 12 bases left in between. The CDR3 DNA reads TGTGCCAGCAGTTTTGGCGGACAGAGCTATGGCTACACCTTC. Translation: CASSFGGQSYGYTF.